The next 16 T cell receptor beta chains were all read from a single sample in a study of beta chain features in type 1 diabetes. cDNA synthesis used the whole RNA isolate, giving expressed TCRB sequences. Some clones are missing from TCRdb's copy, which holds only in-frame ones; the method was immunoSEQ multiplex PCR. The sample carries about 650,000 clones, around an eighth recorded once. Findings and limits, study-wide: For Type 1 diabetes patients, all four CD4+ subsets carried TCRB CDR3s that were moderately but significantly shorter.

Which antigens these TCRs recognize remains unknown. The sample comprised naive CD4+ T cells from blood. All receptors come from a man aged 25-45 years with type 1 diabetes.

This chain's CDR3 is CASSPYGGETQYF. In DNA, the CDR3 is TGTGCCAGCAGCCCGTACGGGGGGGAGACCCAGTACTTC. The J gene is TRBJ2-5, the V gene TRBV11-2, with TRBD2 matching 7 bases. The V and J ends lost 5 bases and 5 bases, in that order; junction bases with no gene match: 5. CDR3 length: 13 amino acids. CDR1 is SGHAT, CDR2 FQNNGV, per germline.

The V call is TRBV5-4, the J call TRBJ1-1; 9 bases line up with TRBD1. The germline V gene has CDR1 SGHNT and CDR2 YYREEE (reference sequence). CDR3 length: 16 amino acids. The V and J ends lost 0 bases and 1 base, in that order; junction bases with no gene match: 4. The CDR3 region has the DNA TGTGCCAGCAGCTTGGTCGACAGGGGGTGGAACACTGAAGCTTTCTTT. This gives the protein CASSLVDRGWNTEAFF.

This clone was seen a handful of times. The rearrangement links TRBV10-3 to TRBJ2-2; 7 nucleotides agree with TRBD1. Germline V lookup: CDR1 ENHRY, CDR2 SYGVKD. The CDR3 runs to 15 residues. V shed 3 bases, J shed 0 bases, and the junction held 1 base outside the gene matches. The CDR3 nucleotides read TGTGCCATCAGTGAAGGGACAGCGAACACCGGGGAGCTGTTTTTT. Translation gives CAISEGTANTGELFF.

This chain links TRBV7-6 with TRBJ2-1, with D possibly called TRBD1 or TRBD2 (5 bases each). The length of the CDR3 is 15 residues. Between the trimmed V and J ends, which lost 4 bases and 4 bases, there was a span of 14 bases. Germline-derived CDR1 and CDR2 are SGHVS and FNYEAQ. CDR3 nucleotide sequence: TGTGCCAGCAGCTCTACCGGGACCGCGTACAATGAGCAGTTCTTC. This codes for CASSSTGTAYNEQFF.

The chain combines TRBV7-9 with TRBJ1-1, with 7 bases aligning to TRBD1. The germline V gene has CDR1 SEHNR and CDR2 FQNEAQ (reference sequence). Unmatched junction bases numbered 7, after V lost 5 bases and J lost 1 base. This CDR3 is built from 15 residues. The CDR3 reads CASSGRQGTNTEAFF. CDR3 sequence (DNA): TGTGCCAGCAGCGGGAGACAGGGTACGAACACTGAAGCTTTCTTT.

There are a few counts of this clone. The chain is built from TRBV2 and TRBJ2-3; D not resolved. The CDR3 has 12 residues. Germline assignment: CDR1 SNHLY and CDR2 FYNNEI. V shed 6 bases and J shed 2 bases, with 6 bases lying between them. CDR3 in amino acids: CASRGFTDTQYF. DNA of the CDR3: TGTGCCAGCAGGGGCTTCACAGATACGCAGTATTTT.

Only a few counts were recorded for this clone. The chain is built from TRBV11-2 and TRBJ2-7, with 10 bases fitting TRBD2. Germline V gene lookup returns CDR1 SGHAT and CDR2 FQNNGV. Germline trimming cut 6 bases from V and 2 bases from J; bases unmatched to any gene: 7. This CDR3 is 15 amino acids long. CDR3 amino acids: CASRIYSGGTYEQYF. The CDR3 DNA is TGTGCCAGCAGGATCTATAGCGGGGGGACCTACGAGCAGTACTTC.

This clone was seen a few times. The chain combines TRBV28 with TRBJ1-4; tentatively, D is TRBD1 (5 bases). The CDR3 is 15 residues long. V dropped 1 base and J dropped 8 bases, with 14 bases sitting between them. The germline V gene encodes CDR1 MDHEN and CDR2 SYDVKM. The CDR3, as DNA: TGTGCCAGCAGTTTATTTCAGGGAGTCAGCGAAAAACTGTTTTTT. Encoded protein: CASSLFQGVSEKLFF.

The gene calls are TRBV30 and TRBJ1-2; D call uncertain. The CDR3 has 11 amino acids. The ends were cut back, 4 bases at V and 4 bases at J, with 7 bases in the middle. Germline CDR1 GTSNPN, CDR2 SVGIG (reference sequence). For the CDR3, the DNA is TGTGCCTGGAACCAAGCCTATGGCTACACCTTC. This encodes CAWNQAYGYTF.

In its sample, this clone was seen a few times. The chain uses TRBV2 and TRBJ1-6; D unresolved. There are 15 residues in the CDR3. Trimming took 1 base from V and 1 from J, leaving 5 bases between them. CDR1 is SNHLY, CDR2 FYNNEI, per germline. CDR3 amino acids: CASSEGQSYNSPLHF. CDR3 nucleotide sequence: TGTGCCAGCAGTGAAGGGCAGTCCTATAATTCACCCCTCCACTTT.

This clone was detected only a few times. This chain connects TRBV12-5 to TRBJ2-5; 7 nucleotides agree with TRBD1. The CDR3 runs 16 residues. Trimming took 2 bases from V and 0 from J; bases not matched to a gene: 6. The germline V gene encodes CDR1 LGHNT and CDR2 FRNRAP. CDR3 nucleotide sequence: TGTGCTAGTGGTTTGACAGGGGCGCCCTACCAAGAGACCCAGTACTTC. Residues: CASGLTGAPYQETQYF.

The chain combines TRBV7-2 with TRBJ2-2, with unresolved D. Trimming took 5 bases from V and 8 from J, leaving 15 bases between them. Germline assignment: CDR1 SGHTA and CDR2 FQGNSA. CDR3 size: 14 residues. This CDR3 is CASSDSRTAGELFF. CDR3 DNA: TGTGCCAGCAGCGATTCTAGGACGGCGGGGGAGCTGTTTTTT.

The chain links TRBV20-1 to TRBJ2-1; no firm D call. The ends were cut back, 3 bases at V and 6 bases at J, with 3 bases in the middle. Germline values: CDR1 DFQATT, CDR2 SNEGSKA (reference sequence). This CDR3 has 10 residues. CDR3 loop: CSASRNEQFF. The CDR3 DNA sequence: TGCAGTGCTAGTCGCAATGAGCAGTTCTTC.

This clone was seen a handful of times. V usage is TRBV2 and J usage is TRBJ1-3; 8 bases agree with TRBD1. This CDR3 is built from 15 residues. After removal of 3 bases from V and 4 bases from J, the junction contained 5 bases not matched to a gene. The germline V gene encodes CDR1 SNHLY and CDR2 FYNNEI. The CDR3 reads CASSEQGAMGNTIYF. CDR3 nucleotide sequence: TGTGCCAGCAGTGAGCAGGGGGCGATGGGAAACACCATATATTTT.

The chain links TRBV9 to TRBJ1-2; 7 bases line up with TRBD1. Germline lookup yields CDR1 SGDLS and CDR2 YYNGEE. V was pared by 0 bases and J by 9 bases, with 14 bases of the junction left unmatched. The CDR3 is made up of 16 amino acids. The chain's CDR3 is CASSVATGTVGGSYTF. Written as DNA, the CDR3 is TGTGCCAGCAGCGTAGCGACAGGGACAGTCGGTGGAAGCTACACCTTC. The variable domain in full, completed from reference TRBV9 and TRBJ1-2, reads DSGVTQTPKHLITATGQRVTLRCSPRSGDLSVYWYQQSLDQGLQFLIQYYNGEERAKGNILERFSAQQFPDLHSELNLSSLELGDSALYFCASSVATGTVGGSYTFGSGTRLTVV.

This clone has just a few counts. The genes are TRBV30 and TRBJ2-6; D unresolved. The CDR3 is 14 residues long. Trimming removed 8 bases at V and 2 bases at J, with 13 bases between. Germline assignment: CDR1 GTSNPN and CDR2 SVGIG (reference sequence). CDR3 region: CALEIGPGANVLTF. CDR3 bases: TGTGCCCTGGAAATCGGTCCTGGGGCCAACGTCCTGACTTTC. The full variable domain, with the rest looked up from reference TRBV30 and TRBJ2-6, is SQTIHQWPATLVQPVGSPLSLECTVEGTSNPNLYWYRQAAGRGLQLLFYSVGIGQISSEVPQNLSASRPQDRQFILSSKKLLLSDSGFYLCALEIGPGANVLTFGAGSRLTVL.